Reported below is one T cell receptor (beta chain). Time point described: peripheral blood 6 weeks after treatment start. The repertoire was sequenced with immunoSEQ multiplex PCR; TCRdb's copy has only in-frame clones and lacks some. The sample yields approximately 110,000 clones, approximately 90% seen once. The CDR3 totals 16 residues. Trimming took off 11 bases at V and 2 bases at J, with 24 bases between the two ends. CDR1 is SGHAT, CDR2 FQNNGV, per germline. These data belong to a study of PD-L1 blockade in urothelial cancer. The chain recombines TRBV11-2 with TRBJ2-5; possibly TRBD2 for D (6 bases). This sequence was found in a man in his sixties with urothelial cancer. Sequenced here: PBMCs, sampled around atezolizumab (anti-PD-L1) treatment. CDR3: CAGWLALPGSQETQYF. For the CDR3, the DNA is TGTGCCGGGTGGCTAGCGCTCCCGGGGAGTCAAGAGACCCAGTACTTC.